This TCR beta chain was found in a study of cytomegalovirus exposure and HLA in healthy donors. Notes on the study in general: A later analysis associated about 18,000 TCR beta sequences with HLA alleles at a 0.05 false discovery rate.

The study sampled nominally healthy donors, though unrecorded immune exposures were likely. PCR involved 60 Vbeta and 13 Jbeta primers. As originally analysed: In a later analysis, of approximately 81 million unique beta chains, roughly 10 million appeared in at least two donors. The method was immunoSEQ multiplex PCR; TCRdb's version includes in-frame clones alone and lacks a portion of them. V and J calls and clone size are those listed in that table; D and trimming were worked out from the DNA. Of 90,000 to 120,000 clones in the sample, around 73% were seen once. Trimming removed 7 bases from V and 0 bases from J, with 13 bases in between. The CDR3 extends over 15 amino acids. Germline CDR1 is GTSNPN and CDR2 is SVGIG (reference sequence). This clone has a single count. Its antigen is not identified.

The gene calls are TRBV30 and TRBJ2-6, with D possibly being TRBD2 (7 bases). This clonotype originated in a man aged 25-45 years in good health and CMV-seronegative. Sequencing input: PBMCs. The CDR3 nucleotides are TGTGCCTCGGGGGGCGACCTCTCTGGGGCCAACGTCCTGACTTTC. This sequence encodes CASGGDLSGANVLTF.